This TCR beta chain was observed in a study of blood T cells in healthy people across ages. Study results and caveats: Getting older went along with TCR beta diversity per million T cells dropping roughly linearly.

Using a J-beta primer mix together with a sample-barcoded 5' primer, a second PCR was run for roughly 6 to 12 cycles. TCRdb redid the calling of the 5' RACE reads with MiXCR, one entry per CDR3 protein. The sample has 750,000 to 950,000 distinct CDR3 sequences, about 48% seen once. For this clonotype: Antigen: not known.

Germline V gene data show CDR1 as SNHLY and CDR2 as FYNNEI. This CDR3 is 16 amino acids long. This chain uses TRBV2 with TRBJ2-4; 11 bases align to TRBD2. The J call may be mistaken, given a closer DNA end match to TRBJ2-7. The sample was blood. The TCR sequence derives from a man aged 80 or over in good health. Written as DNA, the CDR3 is TGTGCCAGCAGTGATTTCGGTAGCGGGAGGGCCTACGAGCAGTACTTC. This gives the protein CASSDFGSGRAYEQYF.